Listed below are T cell receptor beta chains from one sample, sequenced in a study of T cell repertoires in cytomegalovirus infection. TCRdb passed the reads through MiXCR, listing each CDR3 protein once. The profile shows roughly 130,000 distinct CDR3 sequences, roughly 9% of them singletons. The sample comprised PBMCs. These receptor sequences come from a human donor in good health (CMV status not recorded). Some clones in this sample may be carry-over from other donors' samples. Both conserved end residues are part of each CDR3. Fields, in order: J gene, V gene, CDR3 protein.

TRBJ1-1 | TRBV5-6 | CASSFSPNTEAFF
TRBJ1-5 | TRBV6-5 | CASSYSNPRYSNQPQHF
TRBJ2-3 | TRBV12-3/TRBV12-4 | CASGTSGGATLPDTQYF
TRBJ1-1 | TRBV12-3/TRBV12-4 | CASSLQGPGATEAFF
TRBJ2-1 | TRBV7-8 | CATGKNPPVNEQFF
TRBJ1-2 | TRBV5-6 | CASSLGPKANYGYTF
TRBJ2-5 | TRBV20-1 | CSAPPAPKGTQYF
TRBJ1-1 | TRBV3-1 | CASSLRGLNTEAFF
TRBJ1-1 | TRBV5-1 | CASSLGRDRRLTEAFF
TRBJ1-2 | TRBV15 | CATSKENYGYTF
TRBJ1-5 | TRBV7-6 | CASSPGTENQPQHF
TRBJ2-7 | TRBV20-1 | CSARDAGGSPYEQYF
TRBJ1-2 | TRBV2 | CASSDQGGNGYTF
TRBJ1-5 | TRBV29-1 | CSVGDGNNQPQHF
TRBJ1-3 | TRBV10-1 | CASSEGDSGNTIYF
TRBJ1-1 | TRBV7-9 | CASSWTRGSNTEAFF
TRBJ1-2 | TRBV19 | CASSAGTAGGYTF
TRBJ2-1 | TRBV11-2 | CASSPRLHSLGVNEQFF
TRBJ1-1 | TRBV2 | CASSWGQSNTEAFF
TRBJ2-7 | TRBV28 | CASSIGSSGVGYEQYF
TRBJ1-1 | TRBV6-1 | CASSERRNTEAFF
TRBJ2-1 | TRBV20-1 | CSASRRTSVNEQFF
TRBJ1-2 | TRBV2 | CASADQGMKGYTF
TRBJ2-7 | TRBV12-3/TRBV12-4 | CASSMRQGNSYEQYF